This record looks at one TCR beta chain sequence and its context. Trimming took 4 bases from V and 4 from J; bases not matched to a gene: 6. CDR3 length equals 16 residues. Germline V gene lookup returns CDR1 LGHDT and CDR2 YNNKEL (reference sequence). This specimen comes from a study of regulatory T cells in long-lasting Graves disease. Library construction for TCR beta used iRepertoire HTBI primers and Arm-PCR of CDR3 regions. Source study methods: Across all samples, just over 60 TRBV segments and more than 11 TRBJ segments were identified. TCRdb reanalysed the multiplex PCR reads using MiXCR and keeps one entry per CDR3 protein. The V and J calls were determined by TCRdb, not by the authors. The sample includes more than 400,000 distinct CDR3 sequences, around 15% seen only once; the top ten take 12%. Time point specified: newly diagnosed GD, antithyroid drugs for less than 3 months. The TCR library was prepared using RNA isolated from PBMCs.

The same data also contributed to another study, on T cells in Graves' hyperthyroidism and ophthalmopathy. This second study notes: HTBI primers drove first-round RT-PCR of the TCR CDR3.

Source: peripheral blood mononuclear cells (PBMCs), taken at new diagnosis, from a patient treated with antithyroid drugs. V and J are TRBV3-1 and TRBJ2-1, with 11 bases identical to TRBD1. The receptor's source is a man aged 35 to 55 with Graves disease. CDR3 bases: TGTGCCAGCAGCCTCCTGGACAGGGGGCCATACAATGAGCAGTTCTTC. The encoded protein is CASSLLDRGPYNEQFF.